This TCR beta chain was sequenced for a study of CD8 T cells in Susac syndrome. CD8+ and CD4+ T cells taken from blood had their TCR beta sequenced. Bulk CD8+ and CD4+ cells came from magnetic negative isolation; CD8+ TEMRA by FACS. Random hexamers served to reverse transcribe about 0.45 to 1 ug RNA. By means of immunoSEQ multiplex PCR, TCR beta CDR3 spanning 54 Vbeta and 13 Jbeta underwent amplification. TCRdb called the immunoSEQ multiplex PCR reads again in MiXCR, with one record for every CDR3 protein. This sample has a few hundred thousand distinct CDR3 sequences; roughly 96% occur once, and the top ten carry 0.075% to 0.095%. The CDR3 runs to 13 residues. Germline V gene lookup returns CDR1 LGHDT and CDR2 YNNKEL (reference sequence). The J segment lost 4 bases and the V segment lost 5 bases, leaving 4 bases of the junction unmatched.

The genes are TRBV3-1 and TRBJ2-5; TRBD2 agrees at 7 bases. Sequenced: CD4+ T cells from PBMCs. This sequence originates from a human donor with multiple sclerosis. CDR3 DNA sequence: TGTGCCAGCAGCAAAGCGGGATCAGAGACCCAGTACTTC. It yields the protein CASSKAGSETQYF.